This T cell receptor delta chain was sequenced during a study of gamma-delta chains in newborns, infants, children. Study in general: Polyclonal expansion of innate γδ T cells after birth follows microbial exposure.

This clone showed up just a few times. TCRdb re-analyzed the reads via CATT. The sample contains approximately 4,100 delta-chain clones, 1.5% to 2% of which appear only once. Germline trimming cut 0 bases from V and 1 base from J; bases unmatched to any gene: 2. Germline values: CDR1 GEAIGNYY, CDR2 EKD. This CDR3 has 18 residues. Sequencing input: blood. The J gene is TRDJ3, the V gene TRDV2, with 10 bases matching TRDD3. This receptor was taken from a child who was a newborn, infant or young child, either healthy, febrile or measles-vaccinated (not recorded which). The CDR3 DNA reads TGTGCCTGTGACACCCTGGGGGATATTTCCTGGGACACCCGACAGATGTTTTTC. It is translated as CACDTLGDISWDTRQMFF.